This TCR beta chain derives from a study of blood T cell repertoires in COVID-19. Data came from immunoSEQ multiplex PCR; TCRdb stores just in-frame clones and leaves some out. Of 55,000 to 75,000 clones in the sample, 82% were seen once. CDR1 LNHDA and CDR2 SQIVND come from the germline V gene (reference sequence). The CDR3 totals 15 residues. The trim removed 6 bases at V and 1 base at J, leaving 4 bases unmatched. The sequencing sample was made of peripheral blood. This sequence originates from a man older than 75 with active COVID-19. This rearrangement joins TRBV19 to TRBJ2-2, with 8 bases identical to TRBD2. The CDR3 sequence: CASSGRGQNTGELFF. The DNA for the CDR3 is TGTGCCAGTAGCGGGAGGGGCCAGAACACCGGGGAGCTGTTTTTT.